These T cell receptor beta chains were read from a single sample in a study of cytomegalovirus exposure and HLA in healthy donors. Clones were sequenced by immunoSEQ multiplex PCR, and TCRdb holds only the in-frame ones, with some missing. The data show about 200,000 clones, around 75% seen once. The sequencing sample was made of PBMCs. The receptor set was obtained from a woman in her 30s in good health and CMV-seronegative. Each CDR3 is given with its conserved first and last residue. The listing skips clone size in some rows; elsewhere it reads once, few, many or a size class.

V: TRBV4-2
size: .
CDR3: CASSQDGGLAGRGGYEQYF

V: TRBV6-5
size: .
CDR3: CASSYAGVRGYTF

V: TRBV6-5
size: .
CDR3: CASSYSPGNQPQHF

V: TRBV7-3
size: .
CDR3: CASSLLAGGHNEQFF

V: TRBV9
size: .
CDR3: CASSVIAGGLASTDTQYF

V: TRBV7-9
size: .
CDR3: CASSFGTATYEQYF

V: TRBV5-6
size: once
CDR3: CASSLGEGLGEQYF

V: TRBV27
size: .
CDR3: CASSSRTGGYTEAFF

V: TRBV7-2
size: .
CDR3: CASSRGTENTEAFF

V: TRBV6-4
size: .
CDR3: CAIPRRTSASEQYF

V: TRBV7-9
size: .
CDR3: CASSLGIGASDTQYF

V: TRBV10-3
size: once
CDR3: CAISDRGTSTDTQYF

V: TRBV6-1
size: few
CDR3: CASSEAGAGGNTIYF

V: TRBV27
size: .
CDR3: CASSRRWGDSTYEQYF